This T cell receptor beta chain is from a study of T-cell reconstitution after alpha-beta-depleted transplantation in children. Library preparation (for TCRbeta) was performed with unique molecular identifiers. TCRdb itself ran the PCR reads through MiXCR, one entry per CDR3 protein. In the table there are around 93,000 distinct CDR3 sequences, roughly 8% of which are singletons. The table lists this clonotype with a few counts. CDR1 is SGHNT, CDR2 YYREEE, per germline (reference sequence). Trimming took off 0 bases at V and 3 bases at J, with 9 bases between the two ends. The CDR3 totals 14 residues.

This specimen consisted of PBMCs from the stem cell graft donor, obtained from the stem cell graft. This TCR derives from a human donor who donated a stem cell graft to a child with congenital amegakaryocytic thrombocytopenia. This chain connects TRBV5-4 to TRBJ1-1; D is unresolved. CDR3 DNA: TGTGCCAGCAGCTTGGATAGGCGTGACACTGAAGCTTTCTTT. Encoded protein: CASSLDRRDTEAFF. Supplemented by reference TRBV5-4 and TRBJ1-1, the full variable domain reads ETGVTQSPTHLIKTRGQQVTLRCSSQSGHNTVSWYQQALGQGPQFIFQYYREEENGRGNFPPRFSGLQFPNYSSELNVNALELDDSALYLCASSLDRRDTEAFFGQGTRLTVV.